This TCR beta chain was profiled in a study of metastatic and nonmetastatic thyroid tumors. This clone was seen at least ten times. The antigen is undetermined. Findings and limits, study-wide: Reported TCR beta diversity, measured in blood and tumor, was significantly higher for malignant thyroid tumors than for benign nodules.

Until they underwent thyroid surgery, no patient had received any treatment. Using MiXCR, TCRdb re-called clones from the PCR reads. This table holds some 21,000 clones, about 20% found once. The material sequenced was tumor tissue. This TCR was sampled from a female donor with papillary thyroid cancer or a benign thyroid nodule (not recorded which). Some clones in this sample may be carry-over from other donors' samples.

The CDR3 sequence is CSARPSGAASTDTQYF. CDR3 DNA: TGCAGTGCTAGACCTAGCGGGGCCGCTAGCACAGATACGCAGTATTTT. This sequence joins TRBV20-1 and TRBJ2-3; 9 nucleotides agree with TRBD2. After removal of 2 bases from V and 0 bases from J, the junction contained 6 bases not matched to a gene. The V gene's germline CDR1 is DFQATT and CDR2 SNEGSKA (reference sequence). This CDR3 is 16 amino acids long.